This T cell receptor beta chain was obtained from a study of identical twins (dated by TCRdb to between 2015 and 2016). The study in broad terms: The study deep-sequenced TCR alpha and beta repertoires from monozygotic twins, unrelated adults of various ages and cord blood to test whether fetal clonotypes persist. Replicate twin experiments were performed at different times using different library preparation protocols to rule out contamination.

The library came from 5' RACE. Instrument used: Illumina HiSeq 2000. A universal primer binding site was added through template switching, and the final cDNA carried a unique molecular identifier so that TCR cDNA molecules could be counted accurately. First-strand cDNA for TCR alpha and beta chains was synthesized from specific primers in the conserved constant-segment region. Each cDNA library was double barcoded, with a SMART-Mk sample barcode plus Illumina barcodes, to control for contamination. TruSeq adapter sequences and Illumina sample barcodes were added in two successive PCR steps. TCR alpha and beta cDNA libraries were sequenced on the Illumina HiSeq platform with custom primers. The original methods were these. Unique molecular identifiers were extracted from raw reads with MiGEC, and CDR3 positions were determined with MiXCR. For each individual, recombination models were inferred using an EM algorithm with the repgenHMM and IGoR tools. Shared clonotype analysis was performed with the tcR package in R, normalizing sharing by the product of cloneset sizes. To study raw recombination without the effects of thymic and clonal selection, out-of-frame nonproductive sequences were analyzed. The raw public reads went through TCRdb reprocessing: fastp at Q25, MiXCR clone calling, in-frame beta chains kept. A single entry per CDR3 protein holds the most common genes and DNA from its merged rows. None of the V and J calls come from the authors' own analysis; TCRdb made them. The table for this sample lists around 220,000 distinct CDR3 sequences; 11% to 15% of them were counted only once. The ten largest clones add up to 7% to 9.5% of the sample.

According to the germline V gene, CDR1 reads LGHNA and CDR2 reads YSLEER. V sheds 0 bases and J sheds 3 bases, leaving 15 bases between their ends. The CDR3 numbers 17 residues from cysteine through phenylalanine. Just the 51-base CDR3 DNA is kept, in frame starting at base 1. What the work shows at the level of the full study, not this receptor alone: Because the same donors could not be followed over many years, the conclusions depended on cross-sectional statistical analysis. Invariant T cells such as MAIT and iNKT could partly confound zero-insertion analyses, although diverse VJ usage argued against such confounding for most clonotypes. Recombination models systematically underestimated out-of-frame TCR alpha sharing in monozygotic twins but agreed with sharing between unrelated individuals. The excess sharing between twins in beta out-of-frame sequences was weaker because fewer shared sequences reduced the signal-to-noise ratio. Fewer insertions were carried by abundant cord blood beta clonotypes, a similar but weaker trend appeared in young adult naive repertoires, and no such trend appeared in memory repertoires. Compared with coincidental sharing between unrelated individuals, out-of-frame TCR alpha sequences shared between twins showed an excess of sequences with low generation probability.

Only healthy Caucasian donors were included. Using Miltenyi CD45RO+ enrichment and human naive T-cell isolation kits, memory (CD45RO+) and naive T cells were isolated from PBMC. This clonotype was counted between two and nine times. The target of this receptor is not known. No base quality information exists; no much larger clone differs at one position. This TCR was sampled from a woman younger than 35 in good health. The chain employs TRBV4-3 and TRBJ2-1; 6 matching bases give a weak D call of TRBD2. The source material was memory (CD45RO+) T cells sorted from blood. Interpreted using the paper, the cell subset or site label stands for: CD45RO+ enriched T cells. The CDR3 has the sequence CASSQEAPGGSYNEQFF. The nucleotide sequence is TGCGCCAGCAGCCAAGAAGCCCCTGGAGGGAGCTACAATGAGCAGTTCTTC.